Below are 14 T cell receptor beta chains sequenced from a single sample in a study of beta chain features in type 1 diabetes. The entirety of the isolated RNA underwent reverse transcription, so expressed TCRB transcripts were sequenced. Here immunoSEQ multiplex PCR was the method, and the copy in TCRdb shows in-frame clones only, minus some. The table lists 850,000 to 900,000 clones, about 17% of them singletons. Sequenced sample: naive CD4+ T cells from blood. The receptors were sampled from a woman under 30 in good health.

On this clone: Since the CDR3 does not end with the conserved phenylalanine or tryptophan, this likely comes from a read error. V usage is TRBV20-1 and J usage is TRBJ1-2; D not resolved. Germline V CDR1 and CDR2: DFQATT, SNEGSKA (reference sequence). The CDR3 length is 11 residues. Trimming pared 5 bases from V and 1 base from J, leaving 5 bases between. CDR3 sequence (DNA): TGCAGTGCTGGAAATAACTATGGCTACACCGTC. Encoded protein: CSAGNNYGYTV.

The J gene is TRBJ2-1, the V gene TRBV6-1; 12 positions match TRBD1. Germline CDR1 reads MNHNS; CDR2 reads SASEGT. V was pared by 0 bases and J by 9 bases, with 3 bases of the junction left unmatched. This CDR3 spans 15 amino acids. The CDR3 is CASSEAGQGAGEQFF. CDR3 DNA sequence: TGTGCCAGCAGTGAAGCGGGACAGGGGGCAGGTGAGCAGTTCTTC.

This clone appeared a few times. Distinct nucleotide sequences in the sample also encode this CDR3. J is TRBJ2-1 and V is TRBV20-1; no definite D call. Trimming cost V 3 bases and J 8 bases, with 8 bases left between them. The CDR3 runs to 11 residues. From germline, CDR1 is DFQATT and CDR2 SNEGSKA (reference sequence). CDR3 DNA sequence: TGCAGTGCTAGTCGTGGAGATGAGCAGTTCTTC. Its protein is CSASRGDEQFF.

V gene TRBV29-1 combines with J gene TRBJ2-3; D is ambiguous. The length of the CDR3 is 14 residues. Trimming took off 3 bases at V and 6 bases at J, with 16 bases between the two ends. Per the germline V gene, CDR1 is SQVTM and CDR2 is ANQGSEA. In DNA form, the CDR3 reads TGCAGCGTTGAGGCGATATCTCATGGGGATACGCAGTATTTT. Protein: CSVEAISHGDTQYF.

The J gene is TRBJ2-4, the V gene TRBV6-1; D is uncertain. V lost 5 bases, J lost 8 bases, and 7 bases lay in between. The CDR3 extends over 11 amino acids. In germline, CDR1 is MNHNS, CDR2 SASEGT. This chain's CDR3 is CASSFLDIQYF. The CDR3 DNA follows: TGTGCCAGCAGTTTTTTAGACATTCAGTACTTC.

The chain recombines TRBV28 with TRBJ2-5; 11 bases are a match to TRBD2. The germline V gene encodes CDR1 MDHEN and CDR2 SYDVKM. Trimming took 6 bases from V and 4 from J; bases not matched to a gene: 7. This CDR3 has 15 amino acids. The CDR3 protein is CASSKLTSGVETQYF. The CDR3 nucleotides read TGTGCCAGCAGCAAATTGACTAGCGGGGTAGAGACCCAGTACTTC. Drawing the rest from reference TRBV28 and TRBJ2-5, the complete variable domain is DVKVTQSSRYLVKRTGEKVFLECVQDMDHENMFWYRQDPGLGLRLIYFSYDVKMKEKGDIPEGYSVSREKKERFSLILESASTNQTSMYLCASSKLTSGVETQYFGPGTRLLVL.

This rearrangement joins TRBV28 to TRBJ1-2, with D uncertain. The CDR3 contains 13 residues. From germline, CDR1 is MDHEN and CDR2 SYDVKM. V was shortened by 2 bases and J by 5 bases, with 9 bases between the two germline ends. CDR3 sequence (DNA): TGTGCCAGCAGTTTAACGTCAGTTTATGGCTACACCTTC. As protein: CASSLTSVYGYTF.

The chain combines TRBV7-3 with TRBJ2-1; 12 nucleotides match TRBD2. Unmatched junction bases numbered 5, after V lost 1 base and J lost 4 bases. Germline V CDR1 and CDR2: SGHTA, FQGTGA. CDR3 length: 17 amino acids. The CDR3: CASSLIPTSGSYNEQFF. CDR3 in DNA: TGTGCCAGCAGCTTAATCCCGACTAGCGGGAGTTACAATGAGCAGTTCTTC.

This clone was detected only a few times. The genes are TRBV5-1 and TRBJ2-7; a weak D match, TRBD2 (5 bases). Germline-derived CDR1 and CDR2 are SGHRS and YFSETQ. This CDR3 has 14 amino acids. V lost 0 bases to trimming and J lost 2 bases, with 9 bases between them. The CDR3 protein is CASSLEQTTYEQYF. CDR3 nucleotide sequence: TGCGCCAGCAGCTTGGAACAGACTACCTACGAGCAGTACTTC.

The rearrangement links TRBV11-3 to TRBJ2-3; no firm D call. Germline V gene sequence: CDR1 SGHNT, CDR2 YENEEA. The CDR3 has 14 amino acids. Between the trimmed V and J ends, which lost 1 base and 1 base, there was a span of 6 bases. The CDR3 loop reads CASSLAAGTDTQYF. The DNA of the CDR3 is TGTGCCAGCAGCTTAGCGGCCGGCACAGATACGCAGTATTTT.

Concerning this clone: An end of the junction differs from the germline gene, which may be a read error. Other DNA sequences in this sample translate to the same CDR3. V and J are TRBV10-3 and TRBJ2-3; D not resolved. Germline-derived CDR1 and CDR2 are ENHRY and SYGVKD. The CDR3 contains 12 residues. CDR3 in DNA: TGCGCCATCAGTGAAAACATGTATACGCAGTATTTT. This encodes CAISENMYTQYF.

This clone was seen a few times. The gene calls are TRBV28 and TRBJ1-5; D is unresolved. V shed 3 bases and J shed 4 bases, with 22 bases lying between them. Germline CDR1 is MDHEN and CDR2 is SYDVKM. The CDR3 runs to 18 residues. CDR3 residues: CASSFGWYPQPINQPQHF. The DNA for the CDR3 is TGTGCCAGCAGTTTTGGGTGGTACCCCCAGCCTATTAATCAGCCCCAGCATTTT.

The chain links TRBV7-9 to TRBJ1-2; 8 bases map to TRBD1. This CDR3 contains 13 residues. Trimming took 5 bases from V and 4 from J; bases not matched to a gene: 3. Germline CDR1 SEHNR, CDR2 FQNEAQ (reference sequence). The CDR3 here is CASSDGQGYGYTF. The CDR3 nucleotides are TGTGCCAGCAGCGACGGACAGGGCTATGGCTACACCTTC.

This clone turned up a few times. The chain is built from TRBV20-1 and TRBJ1-1; D uncertain. The germline gives CDR1 DFQATT, CDR2 SNEGSKA (reference sequence). The CDR3 spans 11 residues. V was pared by 7 bases and J by 8 bases, with 14 bases between. For the CDR3, the DNA is TGCAGTGTTCCGGATGGGCCAGAAGCTTTCTTT. Protein sequence: CSVPDGPEAFF.